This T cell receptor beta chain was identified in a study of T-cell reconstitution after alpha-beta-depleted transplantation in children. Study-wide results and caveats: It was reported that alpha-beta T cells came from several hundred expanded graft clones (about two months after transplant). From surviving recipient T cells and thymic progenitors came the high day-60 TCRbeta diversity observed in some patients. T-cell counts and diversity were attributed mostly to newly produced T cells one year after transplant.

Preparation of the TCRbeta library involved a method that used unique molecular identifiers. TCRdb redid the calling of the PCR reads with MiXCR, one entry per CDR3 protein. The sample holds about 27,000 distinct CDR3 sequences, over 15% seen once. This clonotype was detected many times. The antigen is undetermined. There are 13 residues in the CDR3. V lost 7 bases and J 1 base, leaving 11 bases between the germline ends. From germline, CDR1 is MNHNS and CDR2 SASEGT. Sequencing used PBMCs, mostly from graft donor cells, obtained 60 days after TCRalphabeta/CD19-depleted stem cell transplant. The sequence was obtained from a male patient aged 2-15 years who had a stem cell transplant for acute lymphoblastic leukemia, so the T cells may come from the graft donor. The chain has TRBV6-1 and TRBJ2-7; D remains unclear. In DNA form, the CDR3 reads TGTGCCAGCATCCGACCCCGATCCTACGAGCAGTACTTC. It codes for CASIRPRSYEQYF.